The 26 T cell receptor beta chains below all came from one sample that was sequenced in a study of human T cells and chemical hapten exposure. Time point: patch test 1, 2 weeks after DPC sensitization. The treatment is: therapeutic diphenylcyclopropenone sensitization with weekly scalp DPC. Each CDR3 protein gets one entry after TCRdb re-called the RACE reads with MiXCR. This sample has some 120,000 distinct CDR3 sequences, with 12% found just once. Sequencing was performed on whole blood, taken in connection with sensitization to the hapten diphenylcyclopropenone (DPC). Receptors originate from a woman aged 50 to 60 with alopecia areata. Some clones in this sample may be carry-over from other donors' samples.

This clonotype has a handful of counts. V gene TRBV10-2 combines with J gene TRBJ2-6; either TRBD1 or TRBD2 may supply D (6 bases each). Germline loops: CDR1 WSHSY, CDR2 SAAADI. Trimming cost V 10 bases and J 0 bases, with 19 bases left between them. The CDR3 sequence is 17 residues long. CDR3: CATQRRDILSGANVLTF. Written as DNA, the CDR3 is TGCGCCACCCAACGGAGGGACATCCTCTCTGGGGCCAACGTCCTGACTTTC.

This clonotype has a handful of counts. The V and J genes are TRBV2 and TRBJ1-2; TRBD1 is a possible D gene (5 bases). CDR1 SNHLY and CDR2 FYNNEI come from the germline V gene. The CDR3 totals 14 residues. V lost 6 bases to trimming and J lost 3 bases, with 14 bases between them. The DNA for the CDR3 is TGTGCCAGCAGGGAGACCGGGGGAGACTATGGCTACACCTTC. Translated, it gives CASRETGGDYGYTF.

There are many counts of this clonotype. The rearrangement links TRBV29-1 to TRBJ2-7; 7 bases are shared with TRBD1. The V gene end was trimmed by 3 bases and the J gene end by 2 bases; junction bases not matched to a gene: 1. CDR1 is SQVTM and CDR2 is ANQGSEA in the germline V gene. This CDR3 contains 12 residues. The CDR3 DNA is TGCAGCGTTGATACAGGGGCCTACGAGCAGTACTTC. Its protein is CSVDTGAYEQYF.

This clonotype came up many times. V and J are TRBV20-1 and TRBJ2-5, with a weak D call TRBD2 (6 bases). The CDR3 extends over 14 amino acids. Trimming removed 3 bases at V and 2 bases at J, with 13 bases between. The germline CDR1 and CDR2 sequences are DFQATT and SNEGSKA (reference sequence). Here the CDR3 DNA reads TGCAGTGCTAGGAGTTCTAGCGTTCAAGAGACCCAGTACTTC. As protein: CSARSSSVQETQYF.

This clonotype occurred a few times. V gene TRBV7-2 combines with J gene TRBJ2-3; TRBD2 aligns across 7 bases. The V gene end was trimmed by 1 base and the J gene end by 0 bases; junction bases not matched to a gene: 13. Germline values: CDR1 SGHTA, CDR2 FQGNSA. The CDR3 sequence is 19 residues long. CDR3 nucleotide sequence: TGTGCCAGCAGCTTAGGGAGACCGACTAGCAAACCCAGCACAGATACGCAGTATTTT. It yields the protein CASSLGRPTSKPSTDTQYF.

This clonotype came up a few times. The V call is TRBV11-2, the J call TRBJ2-2, with D maybe TRBD2 (5 bases). V lost 11 bases to trimming and J lost 8 bases, with 21 bases between them. CDR1 and CDR2 from the germline V gene are SGHAT and FQNNGV. The CDR3 covers 14 residues. CDR3 DNA sequence: TGTGCCGCGAGTTCGGACCCGGAGGTGGGGGAGCTGTTTTTT. It translates to CAASSDPEVGELFF.

This clonotype was found many times. The chain has TRBV5-1 and TRBJ2-4; 8 nucleotides match TRBD2. Trimming removed 4 bases from V and 0 bases from J; junction bases left unmatched: 12. CDR3 length: 18 residues. Germline V lookup: CDR1 SGHRS, CDR2 YFSETQ. In nucleotides, the CDR3 is TGCGCCAGCAGCCCCCGGGACATCGGGGGGGTAGCCAAAAACATTCAGTACTTC. As protein: CASSPRDIGGVAKNIQYF.

This clonotype showed up many times. The chain combines TRBV20-1 with TRBJ1-5; D ambiguous. Trimming pared 6 bases from V and 1 base from J, leaving 16 bases between. The V gene's germline CDR1 is DFQATT and CDR2 SNEGSKA (reference sequence). The CDR3 runs 15 residues. CDR3 residues: CSAPKSGVSNQPQHF. Here the CDR3 DNA reads TGCAGTGCGCCAAAATCGGGAGTGAGCAATCAGCCCCAGCATTTT.

This rearrangement joins TRBV19 to TRBJ2-5, with D uncertain. V lost 5 bases, J lost 1 base, and 14 bases lay in between. CDR1 LNHDA and CDR2 SQIVND come from the germline V gene (reference sequence). The CDR3 contains 15 residues. CDR3 in amino acids: CASSWARQSQETQYF. CDR3 sequence (DNA): TGTGCCAGTAGTTGGGCTAGGCAGAGCCAAGAGACCCAGTACTTC. Supplemented by reference TRBV19 and TRBJ2-5, the full variable domain reads DGGITQSPKYLFRKEGQNVTLSCEQNLNHDAMYWYRQDPGQGLRLIYYSQIVNDFQKGDIAEGYSVSREKKESFPLTVTSAQKNPTAFYLCASSWARQSQETQYFGPGTRLLVL.

This clonotype was seen a handful of times. The rearrangement uses TRBV4-1 and TRBJ2-1; no firm D call. The ends were cut back, 0 bases at V and 15 bases at J, with 24 bases in the middle. Germline-derived CDR1 and CDR2 are MGHRA and YSYEKL. The length of the CDR3 is 16 residues. The CDR3 DNA sequence: TGCGCCAGCAGCCAAGAAGGGCAGAGTCCTCCAAATAGTGGGTTCTTC. Amino acids: CASSQEGQSPPNSGFF.

The chain links TRBV12-3 or TRBV12-4 to TRBJ2-7; 12 bases are shared with TRBD2. The CDR3 sequence is 15 residues long. Trimming removed 8 bases from V and 5 bases from J; junction bases left unmatched: 10. In DNA, the CDR3 is TGTGCCAGCTCCCCAGGACTAGCGGGAATGAACGAGCAGTACTTC. Its translation is CASSPGLAGMNEQYF.

The DNA of the CDR3 is TGTGCCAGCAGTTTATCGGGGGACGGCTTCTACGAGCAGTACTTC. Translating it yields CASSLSGDGFYEQYF. The chain employs TRBV27 and TRBJ2-7; D may be TRBD1 or TRBD2 (5 bases each). In germline, CDR1 is MNHEY, CDR2 SMNVEV (reference sequence). Trimming took 0 bases from V and 3 from J, leaving 12 bases between them. The CDR3 covers 15 residues.

The gene calls are TRBV6-5 and TRBJ2-5; weak D call: TRBD2 (7 bases). Trimming took off 8 bases at V and 3 bases at J, with 19 bases between the two ends. Germline loops: CDR1 MNHEY, CDR2 SVGAGI. The CDR3 contains 15 residues. The chain's CDR3 is CASGDHGGREETQYF. In DNA form, the CDR3 reads TGTGCCAGCGGGGACCACGGGGGGCGAGAAGAGACCCAGTACTTC.

V is TRBV11-2 and J is TRBJ2-2; 9 bases are a match to TRBD2. The CDR3 length is 16 residues. Losses at the gene ends were 3 bases for V and 7 bases for J; bases not matched to a gene: 9. Per germline, CDR1 SGHAT and CDR2 FQNNGV. The chain's CDR3 is CASSFQVAGVFGELFF. CDR3 nucleotides: TGTGCCAGCAGCTTTCAGGTAGCGGGAGTCTTCGGGGAGCTGTTTTTT.

This clonotype was detected ten times or more. The chain recombines TRBV29-1 with TRBJ2-7; D is ambiguous. CDR3 size: 12 residues. The V gene's germline CDR1 is SQVTM and CDR2 ANQGSEA. Between the trimmed V and J ends, which lost 4 bases and 0 bases, there was a span of 7 bases. CDR3 residues: CSVGKASYEQYF. The DNA for the CDR3 is TGCAGCGTTGGAAAAGCCTCCTACGAGCAGTACTTC.

This clonotype was detected many times. The J gene is TRBJ2-6, the V gene TRBV11-2, with D perhaps TRBD1 (5 bases). Germline assignment: CDR1 SGHAT and CDR2 FQNNGV. This CDR3 is 15 amino acids long. V was clipped by 2 bases and J by 0 bases, with 5 bases between them. CDR3 sequence reads: CASSLTGSGANVLTF. The CDR3 coding sequence is TGTGCCAGCAGCTTAACAGGCTCTGGGGCCAACGTCCTGACTTTC.

This clonotype was seen many times. DNA of the CDR3: TGTGCCAGCAGATCCGCCGGGGCAGCCCAAGAGACCCAGTACTTC. Its protein is CASRSAGAAQETQYF. The gene calls are TRBV7-9 and TRBJ2-5; D could derive from TRBD1 or TRBD2 (5 bases each). CDR3 length: 15 amino acids. Deletions cut 6 bases from V and 1 base from J, with 15 bases between. Germline CDR1 SEHNR, CDR2 FQNEAQ (reference sequence).

J is TRBJ1-4 and V is TRBV21-1; the tabulated D call, TRBD1, remains unverified against the DNA. TRBV21-1 counts as a pseudogene. The CDR3 length is 16 residues. The CDR3 nucleotides read TGTGCCAGCACCAACTTACAGACAGGAGGAAATGAAAAACTGTTTTTT. It codes for CASTNLQTGGNEKLFF.

This clonotype has ten or more counts. V is TRBV27 and J is TRBJ2-1; D gene uncertain. CDR3 length: 13 amino acids. CDR1 and CDR2 (germline): MNHEY, SMNVEV (reference sequence). The V end was cut by 4 bases, the J end by 3 bases, with 7 bases between. CDR3 region: CASSSTLYNEQFF. The CDR3 coding sequence is TGTGCCAGCAGTTCCACCCTCTACAATGAGCAGTTCTTC.

This clonotype was detected only a few times. The chain uses TRBV3-1 and TRBJ2-1, with D possibly TRBD2 on 5 matching bases. CDR1 LGHDT and CDR2 YNNKEL come from the germline V gene (reference sequence). V gave up 4 bases and J gave up 6 bases, with 7 bases separating them. This CDR3 contains 12 residues. The CDR3 protein is CASSRGFNEQFF. The CDR3 DNA is TGTGCCAGCAGCCGCGGGTTCAATGAGCAGTTCTTC.

This chain uses TRBV7-9 with TRBJ2-1, with TRBD1 matching 11 bases. Trimming took 5 bases from V and 7 from J; bases not matched to a gene: 7. The CDR3 has 15 amino acids. CDR1 and CDR2 from the germline V gene are SEHNR and FQNEAQ (reference sequence). The CDR3 bases are TGTGCCAGCAGCCCTGGGACAGGGGGGAGGAATGAGCAGTTCTTC. Protein: CASSPGTGGRNEQFF.

This clonotype was detected a few times. The chain uses TRBV29-1 and TRBJ1-1; no reliable D call. V gave up 4 bases and J gave up 0 bases, with 9 bases separating them. Germline V CDR1 and CDR2: SQVTM, ANQGSEA. The CDR3 is 13 amino acids. The CDR3 bases are TGCAGCGTTGGATTAGGGATGAACACTGAAGCTTTCTTT. Its protein product is CSVGLGMNTEAFF.

This clonotype was seen a handful of times. This chain connects TRBV28 to TRBJ2-7, with 14 positions matching TRBD2. The CDR3 sequence is 15 residues long. The ends lost 5 bases at V and 4 bases at J; junction bases unmatched: 4. The germline gives CDR1 MDHEN, CDR2 SYDVKM. The CDR3 loop reads CASSPRLAGGYEQYF. The CDR3 DNA sequence: TGTGCCAGCAGTCCAAGACTAGCGGGGGGGTACGAGCAGTACTTC.

The rearrangement links TRBV28 to TRBJ1-1; D is possibly TRBD1 (5 bases). Germline V lookup: CDR1 MDHEN, CDR2 SYDVKM. V shed 4 bases and J shed 10 bases, with 10 bases lying between them. The CDR3 is 11 amino acids. The CDR3 loop reads CASSYGHGAFF. CDR3 nucleotide sequence: TGTGCCAGCAGTTACGGACACGGAGCTTTCTTT. The complete variable domain, with remaining parts taken from reference TRBV28 and TRBJ1-1, reads DVKVTQSSRYLVKRTGEKVFLECVQDMDHENMFWYRQDPGLGLRLIYFSYDVKMKEKGDIPEGYSVSREKKERFSLILESASTNQTSMYLCASSYGHGAFFGQGTRLTVV.

This clonotype turned up a few times. CDR3 residues: CASSLHSGGKNIQYF. CDR3 coding DNA: TGTGCCAGCAGTTTACATTCAGGGGGCAAAAACATTCAGTACTTC. J is TRBJ2-4 and V is TRBV28; 7 positions agree with TRBD1. With V trimmed by 2 bases and J by 3 bases, 4 bases remained unmatched. Germline CDR1 reads MDHEN; CDR2 reads SYDVKM. The CDR3 totals 15 residues.

This clonotype was seen more than once but under ten times. The chain combines TRBV7-9 with TRBJ2-3; D remains unclear. The ends were cut back, 3 bases at V and 6 bases at J, with 7 bases in the middle. The germline CDR1 and CDR2 sequences are SEHNR and FQNEAQ (reference sequence). CDR3 length equals 12 residues. The CDR3 nucleotides are TGTGCCAGCAGCTTGATACGCGATACGCAGTATTTT. It is translated as CASSLIRDTQYF.